The present T cell receptor beta chain was sequenced within a study of CD8+ T cells in alopecia areata. Study findings and constraints: Higher clonality was seen in lesional scalp than in normal scalp, especially in alopecia totalis/universalis. Patients shared TCRs less clearly than mice did, possibly owing to HLA.

RNA was extracted and reverse transcribed into cDNA as the sequencing template. TCRdb's copy holds only in-frame clones and misses some; the assay was immunoSEQ multiplex PCR. Counted here are about 200,000 clones, 56% occurring once; the ten biggest clones make up about 5.3%. PBMCs, the starting material, were the source of sorted CD4+ and CD8+ T cells. There are 13 residues in the CDR3. CDR1 SEHNR and CDR2 FQNEAQ come from the germline V gene (reference sequence). V was clipped by 6 bases and J by 4 bases, with 10 bases between them. Concerning this clone itself: Antigen: not known.

This receptor was obtained from a human donor in good health. This chain connects TRBV7-9 to TRBJ1-5, with D unclear. Sequenced: CD8+ T cells sorted from blood. Here the CDR3 reads CASRPEGNQPQHF. The CDR3 DNA reads TGTGCCAGCAGACCTGAAGGTAATCAGCCCCAGCATTTT.